The rows below give T cell receptor beta chains drawn from one sample of a study of early T cells in non-severe SARS-CoV-2 infection. One entry per CDR3 protein results from TCRdb running MiXCR on the 5' RACE reads. The sample consists of tens of thousands of distinct CDR3 sequences, roughly 7% of them appearing once. The sequenced material came from whole blood. Source of these receptors: an adult who was a healthcare worker with PCR-confirmed SARS-CoV-2 infection or an uninfected control (not recorded which). The CDR3 runs from the conserved cysteine through the conserved F or W. The order of the fields is D gene, J gene, V gene, clone size, CDR3 protein, CDR3 DNA. D genes are given only for firm matches. A row's size may be missing; if present it is once, few, many or a size class.

D: TRBD2; J: TRBJ2-3; V: TRBV27; size: .; CDR3: CASSPAGNTQYF; DNA: TGTGCCAGCAGTCCAGCGGGGAACACGCAGTATTTT
D: .; J: TRBJ2-4; V: TRBV7-9; size: few; CDR3: CASSKTDREGNIQYF; DNA: TGTGCCAGCAGCAAGACGGACAGGGAGGGAAACATTCAGTACTTC
D: .; J: TRBJ1-3; V: TRBV7-2; size: .; CDR3: CASRGPGNTIYF; DNA: TGTGCCAGCAGAGGGCCGGGAAACACCATATATTTT
D: .; J: TRBJ1-2; V: TRBV7-2; size: few; CDR3: CASSPWGGSYGYTF; DNA: TGTGCCAGCAGCCCGTGGGGAGGGAGCTATGGCTACACCTTC
D: TRBD2; J: TRBJ2-3; V: TRBV27; size: many; CDR3: CASAYRAGPTDTQYF; DNA: TGTGCCAGCGCATACAGAGCGGGGCCCACAGATACGCAGTATTTT
D: .; J: TRBJ1-2; V: TRBV12-3/TRBV12-4; size: .; CDR3: CASNRVSREGGYTF; DNA: TGTGCCAGCAACCGGGTCAGTCGAGAGGGAGGCTACACCTTC
D: .; J: TRBJ1-4; V: TRBV7-9; size: many; CDR3: CASSDGPRVGKLFF; DNA: TGTGCCAGCAGCGACGGCCCCAGGGTAGGAAAACTGTTTTTT
D: .; J: TRBJ2-4; V: TRBV12-3/TRBV12-4; size: .; CDR3: CASSFPGAIQYF; DNA: TGTGCCAGCAGTTTCCCCGGCGCCATTCAGTACTTC
D: .; J: TRBJ2-4; V: TRBV20-1; size: many; CDR3: CSARDRRQFAKNIQYF; DNA: TGCAGTGCTAGAGATAGGCGGCAGTTTGCCAAAAACATTCAGTACTTC
D: .; J: TRBJ1-5; V: TRBV7-9; size: many; CDR3: CASSLHQDQPQHF; DNA: TGTGCCAGCAGCTTACATCAGGATCAGCCCCAGCATTTT
D: .; J: TRBJ2-1; V: TRBV28; size: many; CDR3: CASSLYGGRTNEQFF; DNA: TGTGCCAGCAGTTTATACGGGGGGCGAACCAATGAGCAGTTCTTC
D: TRBD1; J: TRBJ2-2; V: TRBV12-3/TRBV12-4; size: .; CDR3: CASSPGQRLSGNTGELFF; DNA: TGTGCCAGCAGTCCGGGACAGCGACTCTCCGGGAACACCGGGGAGCTGTTTTTT
D: .; J: TRBJ1-2; V: TRBV28; size: .; CDR3: CASSLQGLVDYGYTF; DNA: TGTGCCAGCAGTTTACAAGGGTTGGTTGACTATGGCTACACCTTC
D: .; J: TRBJ1-4; V: TRBV6-5; size: .; CDR3: CASSSLRKVSREKLFF; DNA: TGTGCCAGCAGTTCACTTCGTAAGGTCTCGAGGGAAAAACTGTTTTTT
D: .; J: TRBJ1-1; V: TRBV10-2; size: many; CDR3: CASIRDRHTEAFF; DNA: TGCGCCAGCATCCGGGACCGTCACACTGAAGCTTTCTTT
D: .; J: TRBJ1-5; V: TRBV19; size: .; CDR3: CASSALGPGTSQGTQPQHF; DNA: TGTGCCAGTAGTGCCTTGGGGCCCGGGACTTCTCAGGGGACTCAGCCCCAGCATTTT
D: TRBD1; J: TRBJ1-5; V: TRBV19; size: few; CDR3: CASSIPGDRDNQPQHF; DNA: TGTGCCAGTAGTATCCCCGGGGACAGGGACAATCAGCCCCAGCATTTT
D: .; J: TRBJ2-7; V: TRBV28; size: many; CDR3: CASTPLGGAKVYEQYF; DNA: TGTGCCAGCACCCCTTTGGGGGGGGCAAAAGTTTACGAGCAGTACTTC
D: TRBD1; J: TRBJ1-4; V: TRBV12-3/TRBV12-4; size: .; CDR3: CASSLTGGRANEKLFF; DNA: TGTGCCAGCAGTTTAACAGGGGGCAGAGCTAATGAAAAACTGTTTTTT
D: .; J: TRBJ1-5; V: TRBV4-3; size: few; CDR3: CASSQDRSYNQPQHF; DNA: TGCGCCAGCAGCCAAGATAGGAGTTATAATCAGCCCCAGCATTTT
D: .; J: TRBJ2-5; V: TRBV29-1; size: .; CDR3: CSSTSAEETQYF; DNA: TGCAGCTCCACGTCGGCGGAAGAGACCCAGTACTTC
D: .; J: TRBJ2-3; V: TRBV4-3; size: .; CDR3: CASSQGVSTDTQYF; DNA: TGCGCCAGCAGCCAAGGGGTTAGCACAGATACGCAGTATTTT
D: .; J: TRBJ1-1; V: TRBV20-1; size: many; CDR3: CSAKVPGRTEAFF; DNA: TGCAGTGCTAAGGTTCCGGGACGCACTGAAGCTTTCTTT
D: TRBD2; J: TRBJ2-1; V: TRBV27; size: .; CDR3: CASSQLAGVVNEQFF; DNA: TGTGCCAGCAGCCAGCTAGCGGGGGTAGTCAATGAGCAGTTCTTC
D: TRBD2; J: TRBJ2-3; V: TRBV27; size: few; CDR3: CASSLGGVARDTQYF; DNA: TGTGCCAGCAGTTTGGGGGGGGTCGCCCGGGATACGCAGTATTTT
D: .; J: TRBJ2-3; V: TRBV7-9; size: many; CDR3: CASSLGTMRTDTQYF; DNA: TGTGCCAGCAGCTTAGGGACTATGCGGACAGATACGCAGTATTTT
D: TRBD1; J: TRBJ1-2; V: TRBV5-1; size: many; CDR3: CASSLQRTGGASSNYGYTF; DNA: TGCGCCAGCAGCTTACAAAGGACAGGGGGCGCGAGTTCCAACTATGGCTACACCTTC
D: .; J: TRBJ1-4; V: TRBV18; size: many; CDR3: CASSPYPPVTANEKLFF; DNA: TGTGCCAGCTCACCATATCCCCCAGTGACAGCGAATGAAAAACTGTTTTTT
D: .; J: TRBJ2-1; V: TRBV7-8; size: many; CDR3: CASSLAPSDDYNEQFF; DNA: TGTGCCAGCAGCTTAGCGCCATCAGACGATTACAATGAGCAGTTCTTC
D: .; J: TRBJ1-4; V: TRBV12-3/TRBV12-4; size: many; CDR3: CASRSGVGYNEKLFF; DNA: TGTGCCAGCAGATCCGGGGTGGGGTATAATGAAAAACTGTTTTTT
D: .; J: TRBJ2-7; V: TRBV18; size: many; CDR3: CASSPSDLTYYEQYF; DNA: TGTGCCAGCTCACCATCCGACCTCACCTACTACGAGCAGTACTTC
D: .; J: TRBJ2-2; V: TRBV18; size: many; CDR3: CASSPTPPGYTGELFF; DNA: TGTGCCAGCTCACCTACTCCTCCGGGCTACACCGGGGAGCTGTTTTTT
D: TRBD2; J: TRBJ2-5; V: TRBV7-9; size: .; CDR3: CASSPEWGGFTPETQYF; DNA: TGTGCCAGCAGCCCCGAATGGGGGGGGTTTACCCCAGAGACCCAGTACTTC
D: .; J: TRBJ2-1; V: TRBV11-2; size: many; CDR3: CASSPGKATTYNEQFF; DNA: TGTGCCAGCAGCCCTGGGAAGGCAACTACCTACAATGAGCAGTTCTTC
D: TRBD2; J: TRBJ2-3; V: TRBV10-3; size: .; CDR3: CAISSTSGGFLDTQYF; DNA: TGTGCCATCAGCTCGACTAGCGGGGGCTTTTTAGATACGCAGTATTTT
D: TRBD1; J: TRBJ1-2; V: TRBV4-3; size: .; CDR3: CASSQDQGTGAYYGYTF; DNA: TGCGCCAGCAGCCAAGATCAGGGGACAGGGGCATACTATGGCTACACCTTC
D: .; J: TRBJ2-3; V: TRBV12-3/TRBV12-4; size: .; CDR3: CASSFKGFETQYF; DNA: TGTGCCAGCAGTTTTAAGGGGTTTGAAACGCAGTATTTT
D: .; J: TRBJ2-1; V: TRBV5-1; size: many; CDR3: CASSFTGSYNEQFF; DNA: TGCGCCAGCAGCTTTACCGGGAGCTACAATGAGCAGTTCTTC
D: .; J: TRBJ2-1; V: TRBV20-1; size: many; CDR3: CSARNVRQSYNEQFF; DNA: TGCAGTGCTAGAAATGTGAGACAATCCTACAATGAGCAGTTCTTC
D: .; J: TRBJ2-3; V: TRBV29-1; size: many; CDR3: CSVEDRGFTDTQYF; DNA: TGCAGCGTTGAAGATCGGGGGTTCACAGATACGCAGTATTTT
D: .; J: TRBJ2-7; V: TRBV28; size: few; CDR3: CASRPLSGTAESYEQYF; DNA: TGTGCCAGCAGACCCCTCTCCGGGACGGCGGAATCCTACGAGCAGTACTTC
D: .; J: TRBJ2-1; V: TRBV16; size: .; CDR3: CASSQGGDEQFF; DNA: TGTGCCAGCAGCCAGGGGGGAGACGAGCAGTTCTTC
D: .; J: TRBJ2-7; V: TRBV25-1; size: few; CDR3: CASSEGRWYSYEQYF; DNA: TGTGCCAGCAGTGAGGGCAGATGGTACTCCTACGAGCAGTACTTC
D: .; J: TRBJ1-1; V: TRBV7-2; size: few; CDR3: CASSLAQRTEAFF; DNA: TGTGCCAGCAGCCTGGCCCAAAGGACTGAAGCTTTCTTT
D: TRBD2; J: TRBJ2-3; V: TRBV7-2; size: .; CDR3: CASSLSASGGGISTDTQYF; DNA: TGTGCCAGCAGCTTATCGGCTAGCGGGGGGGGAATTTCCACAGATACGCAGTATTTT
D: .; J: TRBJ2-2; V: TRBV20-1; size: many; CDR3: CSASQAPSHGELFF; DNA: TGCAGTGCTAGTCAGGCACCATCCCACGGGGAGCTGTTTTTT
D: .; J: TRBJ1-2; V: TRBV2; size: many; CDR3: CASSEHIQGTYGYTF; DNA: TGTGCCAGCAGTGAACACATACAGGGTACCTATGGCTACACCTTC
D: .; J: TRBJ2-3; V: TRBV5-6; size: few; CDR3: CASSLGSGVADTQYF; DNA: TGTGCCAGCAGCTTAGGATCTGGGGTGGCAGATACGCAGTATTTT
D: TRBD2; J: TRBJ2-3; V: TRBV20-1; size: .; CDR3: CSASVTSGVADTQYF; DNA: TGCAGTGCTAGTGTAACTAGCGGGGTTGCAGATACGCAGTATTTT
D: .; J: TRBJ1-2; V: TRBV7-9; size: many; CDR3: CASSLIRPGRFRGYTF; DNA: TGTGCCAGCAGCTTAATTCGGCCAGGGAGGTTTCGGGGCTACACCTTC
D: .; J: TRBJ2-5; V: TRBV6-5; size: .; CDR3: CASSQDPGVETQYF; DNA: TGTGCCAGCAGCCAAGACCCGGGGGTGGAGACCCAGTACTTC
D: TRBD2; J: TRBJ2-1; V: TRBV29-1; size: medium-sized; CDR3: CSVGPGGGNEQFF; DNA: TGCAGCGTGGGCCCGGGGGGAGGCAATGAGCAGTTCTTC